Listed here are 15 T cell receptor beta chains from one sample, sequenced in a study of blood T cell repertoires in COVID-19. Sequencing was performed with immunoSEQ multiplex PCR; in TCRdb, only in-frame clones are kept and a portion is missing. Among about 48,000 clones listed, around four fifths were seen once. The material sequenced was peripheral blood. The receptors stem from a human donor in a cohort sampled during active COVID-19.

The rearrangement links TRBV10-2 to TRBJ2-7; 7 bases are a match to TRBD1. The CDR3 is 14 residues long. Germline-derived CDR1 and CDR2 are WSHSY and SAAADI. V trimming: 4 bases; J trimming: 3 bases; junction bases outside the gene matches: 6. The CDR3 here is CASSAIRDSYEQYF. CDR3 bases: TGCGCCAGCAGTGCTATCCGGGACAGCTACGAGCAGTACTTC.

A single count supports this clone. The gene calls are TRBV5-1 and TRBJ2-3, with 9 bases aligning to TRBD1. Germline-derived CDR1 and CDR2 are SGHRS and YFSETQ. V lost 7 bases and J lost 0; bases outside the gene matches: 6. The CDR3 totals 15 residues. CDR3 sequence reads: CASSIQGASTDTQYF. In DNA form, the CDR3 reads TGCGCCAGCTCCATACAGGGGGCTAGCACAGATACGCAGTATTTT.

The chain is built from TRBV2 and TRBJ2-3; 9 nucleotides match TRBD2. V shed 6 bases and J 0 bases; nucleotides not matched to a gene: 1. Looked up from germline, CDR1 is SNHLY and CDR2 is FYNNEI. The CDR3 extends over 14 amino acids. CDR3 sequence (DNA): TGTGCCAGCAGGCGGGGGGGCAGCACAGATACGCAGTATTTT. Its translation: CASRRGGSTDTQYF.

The chain is built from TRBV5-4 and TRBJ2-3, with 15 positions matching TRBD2. The CDR3 length is 17 residues. Germline trimming cut 4 bases from V and 8 bases from J; bases unmatched to any gene: 11. Per the germline V gene, CDR1 is SGHNT and CDR2 is YYREEE (reference sequence). Written as DNA, the CDR3 is TGTGCCAGCAGCCCCCTATCCGGGACTAGCGGGGGGAGTACGCAGTATTTT. Amino acid sequence: CASSPLSGTSGGSTQYF.

This chain joins TRBV12-3 or TRBV12-4 and TRBJ2-1, with D possibly matching TRBD1 (5 bases). The CDR3 is made up of 13 amino acids. V lost 8 bases, J lost 3 bases, and 11 bases lay in between. The CDR3 DNA follows: TGTGCCAGCGTCACAGGTATCTACAATGAGCAGTTCTTC. It yields the protein CASVTGIYNEQFF.

The chain carries TRBV4-2 and TRBJ1-4; 7 nucleotides match TRBD1. From germline, CDR1 is LGHNA and CDR2 YNFKEQ. This CDR3 has 16 residues. V gave up 2 bases and J gave up 6 bases; unmatched junction bases: 9. The CDR3 region is CASSQTQRGHYEKLFF. The CDR3 region has the DNA TGTGCCAGCAGCCAAACCCAGAGGGGGCATTATGAAAAACTGTTTTTT.

The chain recombines TRBV11-2 with TRBJ1-2; D is unclear. CDR1 SGHAT and CDR2 FQNNGV come from the germline V gene. This CDR3 has 14 amino acids. Trimming shortened V by 3 bases and J by 3 bases, and 11 bases separated the two germline ends. The CDR3, as DNA: TGTGCCAGCAGCTTTGCGAGCGGACACTATGGCTACACCTTC. Its translation is CASSFASGHYGYTF.

J is TRBJ1-1 and V is TRBV19, with a tentative D call TRBD1 (6 bases). This CDR3 is built from 14 residues. V lost 4 bases to trimming and J lost 2 bases, with 11 bases between them. The germline V gene encodes CDR1 LNHDA and CDR2 SQIVND (reference sequence). The CDR3 sequence: CASSTYRVNTEAFF. The CDR3 region has the DNA TGTGCCAGTAGTACCTACAGGGTAAACACTGAAGCTTTCTTT.

This chain connects TRBV28 to TRBJ1-6, with D perhaps matching TRBD1 (6 bases). Deletions cut 3 bases from V and 8 bases from J, with 11 bases between. The germline V gene encodes CDR1 MDHEN and CDR2 SYDVKM. This CDR3 is 14 amino acids long. This CDR3 reads CASSLRTAHSPLHF. The DNA for the CDR3 is TGTGCCAGCAGTTTGAGGACAGCCCATTCACCCCTCCACTTT.

The rearrangement joins TRBV3-1 (or the pseudogene TRBV3-2) to TRBJ2-1, with 7 bases lining up with TRBD2. Germline CDR1 and CDR2: LGHDT and YNNKEL (reference sequence). This CDR3 spans 14 amino acids. Losses at the gene ends were 6 bases for V and 9 bases for J; bases not matched to a gene: 11. DNA of the CDR3: TGTGCCAGCAGGGCCTTGGGGGGGAGAGGTGAGCAGTTCTTC. Translated: CASRALGGRGEQFF.

This chain joins TRBV9 and TRBJ2-2, with 12 bases lining up with TRBD1. The V gene end was trimmed by 3 bases and the J gene end by 2 bases; junction bases not matched to a gene: 11. CDR1 is SGDLS, CDR2 YYNGEE, per germline. The CDR3 totals 19 residues. The CDR3 reads CASSAGTGGLISNTGELFF. The CDR3 DNA is TGTGCCAGCAGCGCCGGGACAGGGGGCTTAATTAGTAACACCGGGGAGCTGTTTTTT.

The rearrangement joins TRBV11-2 to TRBJ2-3; D possibly corresponds to TRBD1 (5 bases). The V and J ends lost 4 bases and 5 bases respectively, with 19 bases between them. CDR3 length: 16 residues. Germline V gene sequence: CDR1 SGHAT, CDR2 FQNNGV. The CDR3 DNA is TGTGCCAGCAGCTCGGCCGTAGGGGCAGGGCAAGATACGCAGTATTTT. The encoded protein is CASSSAVGAGQDTQYF.

This chain links TRBV30 with TRBJ2-7, with 7 bases that match TRBD1. The length of the CDR3 is 13 residues. From germline, CDR1 is GTSNPN and CDR2 SVGIG (reference sequence). J gave up 2 bases and V 0 bases, and 1 base lay outside the gene matches. The CDR3 region is CAWSVTGPYEQYF. For the CDR3, the DNA is TGTGCCTGGAGTGTGACAGGGCCCTACGAGCAGTACTTC.

V is TRBV14 and J is TRBJ2-3; D is unclear. V was trimmed by 6 bases and J by 10 bases, leaving 17 bases between them. Germline V CDR1 and CDR2: SGHDN, FVKESK. The CDR3 has 13 residues. In DNA form, the CDR3 reads TGTGCCAGCAGTTCCAACGGGTTCAGCCCGCAGTATTTT. Its protein product is CASSSNGFSPQYF.

The V call is TRBV7-9, the J call TRBJ1-4; 7 nucleotides match TRBD1. The CDR3 length is 16 residues. Germline-derived CDR1 and CDR2 are SEHNR and FQNEAQ (reference sequence). The V segment lost 5 bases and the J segment 8 bases; nucleotides outside the gene matches: 14. The CDR3 DNA is TGTGCCAGCAGCCTCCCCGGCCGACAGGGCTGGGAAAAACTGTTTTTT. Protein sequence: CASSLPGRQGWEKLFF.